The 28 T cell receptor beta chains given below trace back to one sample, sequenced in a study of T-cell memory formation after mild COVID-19. A single record per CDR3 protein comes from TCRdb applying MiXCR to the 5' RACE reads. This table has about 270,000 distinct CDR3 sequences, under 20% appearing once. Sequenced sample: PBMCs or a T cell subset sorted from them (not recorded which). The receptors were gathered from a young man who had mild COVID-19 (a few samples of this study predate the infection). Cell type and time point are not known.

The chain uses TRBV7-2 and TRBJ2-2; 8 bases are shared with TRBD2. CDR3 length: 17 amino acids. Per germline, CDR1 SGHTA and CDR2 FQGNSA. J gave up 0 bases and V 2 bases, and 5 bases lay outside the gene matches. The CDR3: CASSLPGGAPNTGELFF. The CDR3 DNA sequence: TGTGCCAGCAGCTTACCCGGGGGGGCCCCGAACACCGGGGAGCTGTTTTTT.

The chain links TRBV7-2 to TRBJ2-5; D remains unclear. Trimming cost V 5 bases and J 5 bases, with 15 bases left between them. This CDR3 is built from 14 residues. Looked up from germline, CDR1 is SGHTA and CDR2 is FQGNSA. CDR3 nucleotide sequence: TGTGCCAGCAGCCTCCGACTCCAACAGGAGACCCAGTACTTC. Encoded protein: CASSLRLQQETQYF.

V gene TRBV9 combines with J gene TRBJ1-3, with 8 nucleotides matching TRBD1. Germline V lookup: CDR1 SGDLS, CDR2 YYNGEE. Germline trimming cut 3 bases from V and 0 bases from J; bases unmatched to any gene: 2. The CDR3 runs 15 residues. The CDR3 region has the DNA TGTGCCAGCAGCGCCACAGGGGGCTCTGGAAACACCATATATTTT. Translated: CASSATGGSGNTIYF.

The chain is built from TRBV3-1 and TRBJ1-6; the match to TRBD1 covers 8 bases. CDR1 is LGHDT, CDR2 YNNKEL, per germline (reference sequence). The CDR3 is made up of 15 amino acids. The junction had 8 bases not matched to a gene; V was cut back by 3 bases and J by 10 bases. The CDR3, as DNA: TGTGCCAGCAGCCAGGCGGGGCAGGGGGCCTCACCCCTCCACTTT. Translation: CASSQAGQGASPLHF. The variable domain in full, completed from reference TRBV3-1 and TRBJ1-6, reads DTAVSQTPKYLVTQMGNDKSIKCEQNLGHDTMYWYKQDSKKFLKIMFSYNNKELIINETVPNRFSPKSPDKAHLNLHINSLELGDSAVYFCASSQAGQGASPLHFGNGTRLTVT.

V usage is TRBV7-8 and J usage is TRBJ2-3; the D gene is possibly TRBD2 (6 bases). The CDR3 sequence is 14 residues long. V lost 5 bases and J 1 base, leaving 10 bases between the germline ends. Germline V gives CDR1 SGHVS, CDR2 FQNEAQ. The CDR3 DNA sequence: TGTGCCAGCAGCCGGGGGACCCGCACAGATACGCAGTATTTT. Protein product: CASSRGTRTDTQYF.

The chain links TRBV7-3 to TRBJ2-5; D not resolved. Per the germline V gene, CDR1 is SGHTA and CDR2 is FQGTGA. The CDR3 totals 14 residues. Deletions cut 5 bases from V and 1 base from J, with 11 bases between. The CDR3 sequence is CASSRVGSQETQYF. The CDR3 DNA reads TGTGCCAGCAGCCGGGTAGGCAGCCAAGAGACCCAGTACTTC.

This clonotype was seen a handful of times. V is TRBV4-3 and J is TRBJ1-2; TRBD1 might be the D (5 bases). Germline V gene lookup returns CDR1 LGHNA and CDR2 YSLEER. V was trimmed by 1 base and J by 7 bases, leaving 10 bases between them. The CDR3 covers 13 residues. DNA of the CDR3: TGCGCCAGCAGCCAAGGGGGGGGTCGTGGCTACACCTTC. This sequence encodes CASSQGGGRGYTF.

This clonotype was seen at least ten times. This chain joins TRBV29-1 and TRBJ2-5, with TRBD2 matching 8 bases. The CDR3 loop spans 12 amino acids. Germline CDR1 and CDR2: SQVTM and ANQGSEA. The trim removed 7 bases at V and 3 bases at J, leaving 4 bases unmatched. The CDR3 reads CSAGGAKETQYF. In nucleotides, the CDR3 is TGCAGCGCGGGGGGGGCGAAAGAGACCCAGTACTTC.

This clonotype was counted a few times. The chain has TRBV7-8 and TRBJ1-1; unclear D gene. The CDR3 loop spans 14 amino acids. V was trimmed by 5 bases and J by 3 bases, leaving 13 bases between them. Per the germline V gene, CDR1 is SGHVS and CDR2 is FQNEAQ. CDR3 sequence: CASSKPLGDTEAFF. CDR3 coding DNA: TGTGCCAGCAGCAAACCACTTGGGGACACTGAAGCTTTCTTT.

This chain links TRBV3-1 with TRBJ1-1; D not certain. This CDR3 comprises 13 residues. Trimming removed 1 base from V and 1 base from J, with 4 bases in between. CDR1 LGHDT and CDR2 YNNKEL come from the germline V gene (reference sequence). For the CDR3, the DNA is TGTGCCAGCAGCCAAGGACAGAACACTGAAGCTTTCTTT. Amino acid sequence: CASSQGQNTEAFF.

The chain employs TRBV19 and TRBJ2-7; D possibly corresponds to TRBD1 (6 bases). V gave up 6 bases and J gave up 6 bases, with 21 bases separating them. Per the germline V gene, CDR1 is LNHDA and CDR2 is SQIVND (reference sequence). CDR3 size: 15 residues. The CDR3: CASSHEDRPWFEQYF. CDR3 nucleotides: TGTGCCAGTAGCCATGAGGACAGACCGTGGTTCGAGCAGTACTTC. Based on the CDR3 plus reference TRBV19 and TRBJ2-7, the full variable domain is DGGITQSPKYLFRKEGQNVTLSCEQNLNHDAMYWYRQDPGQGLRLIYYSQIVNDFQKGDIAEGYSVSREKKESFPLTVTSAQKNPTAFYLCASSHEDRPWFEQYFGPGTRLTVT.

This clonotype has at least ten counts. The rearrangement joins TRBV6-5 to TRBJ1-6; no definite D call. This CDR3 has 18 residues. Germline loops: CDR1 MNHEY, CDR2 SVGAGI. V lost 3 bases to trimming and J lost 4 bases, with 19 bases between them. In DNA, the CDR3 is TGTGCCAGCAGTTATTGGGCCGCAAGGAGCCGATATAATTCACCCCTCCACTTT. Translation: CASSYWAARSRYNSPLHF.

A few counts support this clonotype. V is TRBV7-9 and J is TRBJ2-2, with a tentative D call TRBD2 (7 bases). The V gene's germline CDR1 is SEHNR and CDR2 FQNEAQ (reference sequence). The V gene lost 4 bases and the J gene lost 5 bases, with 14 bases spanning the gap. The CDR3 loop spans 15 amino acids. CDR3 sequence reads: CASSSGGAWTGELFF. For the CDR3, the DNA is TGTGCCAGCAGCTCGGGGGGCGCTTGGACCGGGGAGCTGTTTTTT.

This clonotype was counted a few times. The chain combines TRBV19 with TRBJ2-1; D is unresolved. This CDR3 spans 15 amino acids. V lost 5 bases and J 0 bases, leaving 11 bases between the germline ends. Germline V lookup: CDR1 LNHDA, CDR2 SQIVND (reference sequence). CDR3 sequence (DNA): TGTGCCAGTAGTCCTGCCGGAAGCTCCTACAATGAGCAGTTCTTC. Protein product: CASSPAGSSYNEQFF. Full variable domain (missing parts from reference TRBV19 and TRBJ2-1): DGGITQSPKYLFRKEGQNVTLSCEQNLNHDAMYWYRQDPGQGLRLIYYSQIVNDFQKGDIAEGYSVSREKKESFPLTVTSAQKNPTAFYLCASSPAGSSYNEQFFGPGTRLTVL.

This clonotype has only a few counts. The chain is built from TRBV7-6 and TRBJ2-7; D uncertain. The CDR3 contains 13 residues. The ends were cut back, 2 bases at V and 6 bases at J, with 11 bases in the middle. Germline assignment: CDR1 SGHVS and CDR2 FNYEAQ. The CDR3 DNA follows: TGTGCCAGCAGCTTAACAGTAGATAGCGAGCAGTACTTC. Protein sequence: CASSLTVDSEQYF.

This clonotype appeared many times. The V call is TRBV12-3 or TRBV12-4, the J call TRBJ2-3, with 9 bases aligning to TRBD2. The length of the CDR3 is 16 residues. V dropped 1 base and J dropped 2; count of bases not matched to a gene: 4. CDR3 nucleotides: TGTGCCAGCAGTTTAGGACTAGCGGCTTACACAGATACGCAGTATTTT. Protein: CASSLGLAAYTDTQYF.

At least ten counts were recorded for this clonotype. The rearrangement uses TRBV5-1 and TRBJ1-6, with D maybe TRBD1 (5 bases). Germline V gene sequence: CDR1 SGHRS, CDR2 YFSETQ. CDR3 size: 17 residues. The V end lost 0 bases, the J end lost 9 bases, and 19 bases lay between the germline ends. DNA of the CDR3: TGCGCCAGCAGCTTGGTTGCGACAGAGACCATCGGTTCACCCCTCCACTTT. Amino acid sequence: CASSLVATETIGSPLHF.

The chain joins TRBV2 to TRBJ2-3, with 7 nucleotides matching TRBD2. Germline-derived CDR1 and CDR2 are SNHLY and FYNNEI. V trimming: 5 bases; J trimming: 7 bases; junction bases outside the gene matches: 15. This CDR3 is 16 amino acids long. Written as DNA, the CDR3 is TGTGCCAGCAGTCTAAGCCAGCGGGGCGAGAGGCATACGCAGTATTTT. Its translation: CASSLSQRGERHTQYF.

In its sample, this clonotype was seen a few times. V usage is TRBV6-2 or TRBV6-3 and J usage is TRBJ2-7; 7 bases match TRBD1. Per the germline V gene, CDR1 is MNHEY and CDR2 is SVGEGT. With 9 bases clipped from V and 3 bases from J, the junction kept 5 bases outside the gene matches. This CDR3 contains 12 residues. CDR3 in DNA: TGTGCCAGTCGGGACAGCTACTACGAGCAGTACGTC. This codes for CASRDSYYEQYV.

This clonotype occurred a few times. The rearrangement uses TRBV12-3 or TRBV12-4 and TRBJ1-3; no clear D gene. The V gene lost 6 bases and the J gene lost 15 bases, with 21 bases spanning the gap. The CDR3 consists of 13 residues. CDR3 DNA sequence: TGTGCCAGCAGCTCCAGCGGGCAGGACCCAGCATATTTT. Amino acids: CASSSSGQDPAYF.

This clonotype was picked up a small number of times. The chain links TRBV10-2 to TRBJ1-4; D unresolved. The length of the CDR3 is 14 residues. Germline values: CDR1 WSHSY, CDR2 SAAADI. The ends were cut back, 8 bases at V and 6 bases at J, with 16 bases in the middle. CDR3 nucleotide sequence: TGCGCCAGCCGAGCGGCAGCGGCCTATGAAAAACTGTTTTTT. Translated, it gives CASRAAAAYEKLFF.

The V gene is TRBV19, the J gene TRBJ1-5; D not certain. Per the germline V gene, CDR1 is LNHDA and CDR2 is SQIVND (reference sequence). The CDR3 runs to 14 residues. V lost 6 bases, J lost 6 bases, and 15 bases lay in between. In nucleotides, the CDR3 is TGTGCCAGTAGACCCGCGGGCCCCACTCAGCCCCAGCATTTT. This sequence encodes CASRPAGPTQPQHF.

The V call is TRBV4-3, the J call TRBJ2-3, with 10 bases matching TRBD2. V shed 4 bases and J 1 base; nucleotides not matched to a gene: 11. The germline V gene has CDR1 LGHNA and CDR2 YSLEER. This CDR3 spans 18 amino acids. CDR3 sequence: CASSPNSLAGPRTDTQYF. The CDR3 DNA reads TGCGCCAGCAGCCCAAATTCACTAGCGGGGCCTCGCACAGATACGCAGTATTTT.

This clonotype occurred a few times. The V gene is TRBV28, the J gene TRBJ1-3; maybe TRBD1 (5 bases). V was cut by 8 bases and J by 0 bases, with 11 bases left in between. From germline, CDR1 is MDHEN and CDR2 SYDVKM. The CDR3 covers 14 residues. In nucleotides, the CDR3 is TGTGCCAGCTATACGACAGACTCTGGAAACACCATATATTTT. Translation gives CASYTTDSGNTIYF.

This rearrangement joins TRBV7-2 to TRBJ1-2; 7 bases match TRBD1. The CDR3 extends over 15 amino acids. The V gene end was trimmed by 0 bases and the J gene end by 4 bases; junction bases not matched to a gene: 5. Germline loops: CDR1 SGHTA, CDR2 FQGNSA. The CDR3 loop is CASSLASDRAYGYTF. CDR3 coding DNA: TGTGCCAGCAGCTTAGCCTCTGACAGGGCCTATGGCTACACCTTC.

This CDR3 reads CASGWGGPEYEQYF. The CDR3 DNA reads as TGTGCCAGCGGATGGGGGGGGCCGGAGTACGAGCAGTACTTC. The chain uses TRBV25-1 and TRBJ2-7, with D possibly being TRBD2 (7 bases). CDR1 MGHDK and CDR2 SYGVNS come from the germline V gene. The CDR3 covers 14 residues. V lost 8 bases and J 4 bases, leaving 18 bases between the germline ends.

This clonotype has a handful of counts. The chain has TRBV7-3 and TRBJ2-5; TRBD1 aligns across 9 bases. The J segment lost 3 bases and the V segment lost 5 bases, leaving 7 bases of the junction unmatched. This CDR3 is built from 15 residues. CDR1 and CDR2 (germline): SGHTA, FQGTGA. The CDR3 nucleotides read TGTGCCAGCAGCGCGACAGGGGGTCGGAAAGAGACCCAGTACTTC. Its translation is CASSATGGRKETQYF.

The rearrangement joins TRBV24-1 to TRBJ2-1; TRBD1 matches at 8 bases. Germline loops: CDR1 KGHDR, CDR2 SFDVKD. The CDR3 covers 14 residues. The V and J ends lost 3 bases and 7 bases, in that order; junction bases with no gene match: 4. The CDR3 nucleotides read TGTGCCACCAGTGATCAGGGGGCAGTGAATGAGCAGTTCTTC. It codes for CATSDQGAVNEQFF.